The clone carrying this T cell receptor beta chain showed up many times. The data were taken from a study of blood T cells in healthy people across ages. Primers used in a second PCR of about 6 to 11 cycles were a sample-barcoded 5' primer and a J-beta primer mix. TCRdb fed the 5' RACE reads into MiXCR, producing one record per CDR3 protein. Of about a million distinct CDR3 sequences listed, approximately 38% are singletons. The sequenced sample consisted of blood. This TCR was recovered from a man aged 18 to 30 in good health.

The CDR3 spells CASSQGAGPNYGYTF. The CDR3 bases are TGTGCCAGCAGCCAAGGAGCGGGTCCTAACTATGGCTACACCTTC. The chain couples TRBV3-1 to TRBJ1-2; D ambiguous. V lost 1 base and J 0 bases, leaving 9 bases between the germline ends. The germline CDR1 and CDR2 sequences are LGHDT and YNNKEL (reference sequence). There are 15 residues in the CDR3.